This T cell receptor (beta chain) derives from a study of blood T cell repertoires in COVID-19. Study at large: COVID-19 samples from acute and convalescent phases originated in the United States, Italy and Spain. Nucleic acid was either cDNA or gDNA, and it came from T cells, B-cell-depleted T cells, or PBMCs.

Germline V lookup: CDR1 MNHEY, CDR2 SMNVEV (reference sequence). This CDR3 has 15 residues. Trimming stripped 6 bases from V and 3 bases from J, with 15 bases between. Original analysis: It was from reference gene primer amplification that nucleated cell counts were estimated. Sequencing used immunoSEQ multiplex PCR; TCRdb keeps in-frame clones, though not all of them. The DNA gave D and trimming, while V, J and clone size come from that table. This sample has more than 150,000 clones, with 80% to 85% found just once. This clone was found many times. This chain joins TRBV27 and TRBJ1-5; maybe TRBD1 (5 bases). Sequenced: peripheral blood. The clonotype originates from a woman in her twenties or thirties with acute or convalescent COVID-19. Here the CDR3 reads CASRGGGAVNQPQHF. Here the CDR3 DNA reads TGTGCCAGCAGGGGAGGCGGGGCCGTCAATCAGCCCCAGCATTTT.